Listed below are T cell receptor beta chains from one sample, sequenced in a study of PD-1 and CTLA-4 blockade in melanoma. Clones were sequenced by immunoSEQ multiplex PCR, and TCRdb holds only the in-frame ones, with some missing. The table includes fewer than 35,000 clones, about 87% detected once. The input for sequencing was CD8+ T cells from peripheral blood, taken from a patient given anti-PD-1 treatment. The origin of the receptors is a human donor with melanoma. The CDR3 runs from the conserved cysteine through the conserved F or W.

j_call v_call cdr3_aa
TRBJ1-2 TRBV10-3 CAISESIEGVKYGYTF
TRBJ1-2 TRBV4-1 CASSQDRGSHRGYTF
TRBJ2-3 TRBV19 CASSPFGGNTQYF
TRBJ2-7 TRBV4-2 CASSQFGTAYEQYF
TRBJ1-3 TRBV4-1 CASSRLGENTIYF
TRBJ2-4 TRBV30 CAWSDGQGSDIQYF
TRBJ2-2 TRBV13 CASSYAVEHPNTGELFF
TRBJ2-1 TRBV3-1/TRBV3-2 CASSRLESGEQFF
TRBJ2-3 TRBV5-1 CASSLARTGGTDTQYF
TRBJ2-7 TRBV13 CASSLGRGTYEQYF
TRBJ2-5 TRBV11-2 CASSPTGVWEEGETQYF
TRBJ2-3 TRBV6-5 CATRGGGSDTQYF
TRBJ2-1 TRBV19 CASSWGQGMGEQFF
TRBJ2-3 TRBV9 CASSVVPASTDTQYF
TRBJ2-3 TRBV7-2 CASSVWGGSTDTQYF
TRBJ2-3 TRBV6-2/TRBV6-3 CASSPLDPGPSTDTQYF
TRBJ2-7 TRBV30 CAWRGLKYEQYF
TRBJ2-5 TRBV5-1 CASSLGRGRETQYF
TRBJ2-7 TRBV7-9 CASSPRDAYEQYF
TRBJ1-1 TRBV6-2/TRBV6-3 CASSTRQGAEAFF
TRBJ1-5 TRBV28 CASSFRGPQPQHF
TRBJ1-1 TRBV4-2 CASRGNTEAFF
TRBJ2-1 TRBV27 CASTPGGRNEQFF
TRBJ1-2 TRBV7-8 CASSLVDRDSPYGYTF
TRBJ1-4 TRBV27 CASAETVTNEKLFF
TRBJ2-7 TRBV5-1 CASSLGGYEQYF
TRBJ2-1 TRBV28 CASSLRTDNNEQFF
TRBJ1-1 TRBV28 CASNPPGLNTEAFF
TRBJ1-6 TRBV4-1 CASSPGPGQFNSPLHF